These 12 T cell receptor beta chains were all obtained from the same sample, sequenced in a study of T cells in Graves' hyperthyroidism and ophthalmopathy (dated 2019 in TCRdb). Library generation was performed with multiplex PCR. Sequencing used an Illumina HiSeq 2000. Amplification of TCR beta CDR3 regions was carried out from RNA transcripts. A first-round RT-PCR of the TCR CDR3 used the HTBI primer set with the Qiagen OneStep RT-PCR kit. Clones were called with MiXCR by TCRdb after fastp trimmed the public reads at Q25, and only in-frame beta chains were retained. Records with the same CDR3 protein are collapsed into one entry carrying the most frequent genes and DNA. This sample is represented by over 700,000 distinct CDR3 sequences; 30% to 40% of them were singletons. Around 30% of the sample is taken by the ten largest. The sequenced material came from blood. These receptor sequences come from a woman in her 40s with Graves' hyperthyroidism.

This clonotype was seen only a few times. This sequence joins TRBV13 and TRBJ1-1, with a possible D match to TRBD1 (5 bases). This CDR3 spans 13 amino acids. V was clipped by 6 bases and J by 3 bases, with 11 bases between them. Germline V gene sequence: CDR1 PRHDT, CDR2 FYEKMQ (reference sequence). The CDR3 DNA follows: TGTGCCAGCAGTTCAGGGTGGGACACTGAAGCTTTCTTT. The encoded protein is CASSSGWDTEAFF.

On this clonotype: This may arise from a read error, as a much more abundant clone is one base away. The rearrangement uses TRBV7-2 and TRBJ1-4; no reliable D call. The germline V and J ends were trimmed by 1 base and 7 bases, with 4 bases remaining between them. CDR3 size: 12 residues. Germline V gene sequence: CDR1 SGHTA, CDR2 FQGNSA. The CDR3 DNA reads TGTGCCAGCAGCTTAGTCCGTGAAAAACTGTTTTTT. This encodes CASSLVREKLFF.

The J gene is TRBJ2-2, the V gene TRBV9; 11 bases line up with TRBD2. The V gene end was trimmed by 3 bases and the J gene end by 1 base; junction bases not matched to a gene: 5. Germline V lookup: CDR1 SGDLS, CDR2 YYNGEE. This CDR3 comprises 17 residues. CDR3 amino acids: CASSASGLAENTGELFF. The CDR3 nucleotides read TGTGCCAGCAGCGCCTCGGGACTAGCGGAGAACACCGGGGAGCTGTTTTTT.

This rearrangement joins TRBV5-1 to TRBJ1-1; perhaps TRBD1 as D (6 bases). The CDR3 contains 14 residues. Trimming took 5 bases from V and 4 from J, leaving 15 bases between them. Germline CDR1 is SGHRS and CDR2 is YFSETQ. CDR3 loop: CASSIAQGGTEAFF. The CDR3 DNA is TGCGCCAGCAGTATAGCACAGGGAGGCACTGAAGCTTTCTTT. The entire variable domain, with the rest obtained from reference TRBV5-1 and TRBJ1-1, is as follows: KAGVTQTPRYLIKTRGQQVTLSCSPISGHRSVSWYQQTPGQGLQFLFEYFSETQRNKGNFPGRFSGRQFSNSRSEMNVSTLELGDSALYLCASSIAQGGTEAFFGQGTRLTVV.

The V call is TRBV25-1, the J call TRBJ2-7, with 8 bases that match TRBD1. The CDR3 runs to 16 residues. The junction had 9 bases not matched to a gene; V was cut back by 3 bases and J by 2 bases. The germline CDR1 and CDR2 sequences are MGHDK and SYGVNS. The CDR3 coding sequence is TGTGCCAGCAGTGAGGCCAGAGGACAGGGTACCTACGAGCAGTACTTC. Translation gives CASSEARGQGTYEQYF.

The chain joins TRBV7-2 to TRBJ1-2, with D unclear. CDR3 length equals 15 residues. Trimming shortened V by 1 base and J by 8 bases, and 17 bases separated the two germline ends. In germline, CDR1 is SGHTA, CDR2 FQGNSA. The CDR3 DNA follows: TGTGCCAGCAGCTTAGGTGCCGGCCCCCAAGGGGGCTACACCTTC. It encodes CASSLGAGPQGGYTF.

Regarding this clonotype: This may stem from a read error, because a much larger clone lies one nucleotide away. As the CDR3 is not closed by the conserved phenylalanine or tryptophan, this likely results from a read error. The rearrangement uses TRBV19 and TRBJ1-5; D unresolved. The CDR3 is made up of 14 amino acids. CDR1 is LNHDA and CDR2 is SQIVND in the germline V gene (reference sequence). V gave up 2 bases and J gave up 3 bases, with 8 bases separating them. This CDR3 is CASSITIINQPQHL. CDR3 nucleotide sequence: TGTGCCAGTAGTATAACCATAATCAATCAGCCCCAGCATCTT.

The chain has TRBV25-1 and TRBJ2-1; either TRBD1 or TRBD2 may supply D (5 bases each). V gave up 9 bases and J gave up 7 bases, with 19 bases separating them. In germline, CDR1 is MGHDK, CDR2 SYGVNS. The CDR3 runs 14 residues. The CDR3 region has the DNA TGTGCCAGTGGACGGGGCCTTGATCTGAATGAGCAGTTCTTC. Protein product: CASGRGLDLNEQFF. The full variable domain, with the rest looked up from reference TRBV25-1 and TRBJ2-1, is EADIYQTPRYLVIGTGKKITLECSQTMGHDKMYWYQQDPGMELHLIHYSYGVNSTEKGDLSSESTVSRIRTEHFPLTLESARPSHTSQYLCASGRGLDLNEQFFGPGTRLTVL.

This clonotype appeared a single time. The V and J genes are TRBV2 and TRBJ1-6, with D possibly TRBD1 on 5 matching bases. In germline, CDR1 is SNHLY, CDR2 FYNNEI. Trimming took 7 bases from V and 7 from J, leaving 11 bases between them. The CDR3 has 13 amino acids. The CDR3 loop is CASKGALNSPLHF. The CDR3 DNA is TGTGCCAGCAAAGGGGCCCTGAATTCACCCCTCCACTTT.

The CDR3 nucleotides are TGCAGCGGTAGCGGCCAACGGGAGACCCAGTACTTC. The encoded protein is CSGSGQRETQYF. V usage is TRBV29-1 and J usage is TRBJ2-5, with D perhaps TRBD2 (6 bases). Trimming cost V 7 bases and J 5 bases, with 14 bases left between them. The CDR3 spans 12 residues. Germline V CDR1 and CDR2: SQVTM, ANQGSEA.

This clonotype was detected only a few times. One end of the junction varies from germline; a read error may be responsible. The chain is built from TRBV5-1 and TRBJ1-1; D perhaps matches TRBD1 (5 bases). The germline V gene has CDR1 SGHRS and CDR2 YFSETQ. This CDR3 contains 15 residues. CDR3 sequence reads: CASNLGQGMDTEAFF. For the CDR3, the DNA is TGCGCCAGCAACTTGGGGCAGGGTATGGACACTGAAGCTTTCTTT.

The chain recombines TRBV5-4 with TRBJ1-4; TRBD1 might be the D (5 bases). There are 19 residues in the CDR3. Trimming removed 4 bases at V and 0 bases at J, with 22 bases between. Looked up from germline, CDR1 is SGHNT and CDR2 is YYREEE (reference sequence). DNA for the CDR3: TGTGCCAGCAGCAAAGGAGGGGAGTTCGGGGGGGCAACTAATGAAAAACTGTTTTTT. The encoded protein is CASSKGGEFGGATNEKLFF.